This T cell receptor (beta chain) was retrieved from a study of cytomegalovirus exposure and HLA in healthy donors. General study results and limits: Confirmation in vitro established that a few CMV-associated chains were specific for CMV antigens.

The CDR3 loop spans 12 amino acids. V dropped 5 bases and J dropped 0 bases, with 4 bases sitting between them. CDR1 is MNHEY and CDR2 is SVGAGI in the germline V gene. Both 60 Vbeta primers and 13 Jbeta primers went into the PCR. Profiling relied on immunoSEQ multiplex PCR, and the TCRdb table lists in-frame clones only, not all of them. This sample yields roughly 120,000 clones, of which over 70% are seen a single time; more than 9% belongs to the top ten. This clone was observed once. The antigen is unknown. This receptor was obtained from a woman between 45 and 60 years old in good health and CMV-seropositive. Sequencing was done on a sample of PBMCs. V is TRBV6-5 and J is TRBJ1-1; no definite D call. Here the CDR3 DNA reads TGTGCCAGCAGTACAGTGAACACTGAAGCTTTCTTT. This gives the protein CASSTVNTEAFF.